This T cell receptor beta chain was obtained from a study of cytomegalovirus exposure and HLA in healthy donors. Concerning this clone itself: Its matching antigen is unknown.

Study-level findings and limits: Later analysis showed TCR association rates varying by HLA locus, highest for DRB1 and lowest for HLA-C. Presence/absence results assume similar sequencing depth per donor, which may not hold.

The germline V gene has CDR1 MNHEY and CDR2 SMNVEV (reference sequence). The CDR3 contains 17 residues. With V trimmed by 0 bases and J by 8 bases, 10 bases remained unmatched. PCR primers comprised 60 Vbeta and 13 Jbeta primers. Only in-frame clones appear in the TCRdb table, and some are missing; sequencing was by immunoSEQ multiplex PCR. This sample has under 200,000 clones, with roughly two thirds found just once. This TCR derives from a young woman in good health and CMV-seropositive. The chain uses TRBV27 and TRBJ1-4; 9 nucleotides align to TRBD1. The sample consisted of PBMCs. CDR3 nucleotides: TGTGCCAGCAGTTTATCGGGTGGGGGGACAGGGTACGAAAAACTGTTTTTT. Amino acid sequence: CASSLSGGGTGYEKLFF. The entire variable domain, with the rest obtained from reference TRBV27 and TRBJ1-4, is as follows: EAQVTQNPRYLITVTGKKLTVTCSQNMNHEYMSWYRQDPGLGLRQIYYSMNVEVTDKGDVPEGYKVSRKEKRNFPLILESPSPNQTSLYFCASSLSGGGTGYEKLFFGSGTQLSVL.